What follows are 7 T cell receptor beta chains derived from one specimen sequenced in a study of beta chain features in type 1 diabetes. Every bit of the isolated RNA underwent reverse transcription, so sequencing read expressed TCRB transcripts. The repertoire was sequenced with immunoSEQ multiplex PCR; TCRdb's copy has only in-frame clones and lacks some. The sample consists of 230,000 or so clones, 16% of them appearing once. No antigen has been assigned to these receptors. Regarding the study as a whole: Shorter TCRB CDR3s, moderately but significantly so, were found in Type 1 diabetes patients in all four CD4+ subsets.

The sample was naive CD4+ T cells from blood. Receptors were obtained from a man aged 25 to 40 with type 1 diabetes.

The chain carries TRBV7-2 and TRBJ2-4; D might be TRBD1 (7 bases). The CDR3 is 16 residues long. Germline CDR1 is SGHTA and CDR2 is FQGNSA. Trimming pared 5 bases from V and 1 base from J, leaving 15 bases between. CDR3 region: CASSPEGQTAKNIQYF. For the CDR3, the DNA is TGTGCCAGCAGCCCGGAGGGACAGACGGCCAAAAACATTCAGTACTTC.

This sequence joins TRBV7-2 and TRBJ2-7; D is undetermined. CDR3 length: 15 amino acids. In germline, CDR1 is SGHTA, CDR2 FQGNSA. V gave up 11 bases and J gave up 3 bases, with 23 bases separating them. The DNA for the CDR3 is TGTGCCGAATCCCCGGGCGGAAACAAGGACTACGAGCAGTACTTC. It codes for CAESPGGNKDYEQYF.

This clone was detected only a few times. The genes are TRBV9 and TRBJ2-3; a possible D gene is TRBD2 (5 bases). The length of the CDR3 is 15 residues. Per germline, CDR1 SGDLS and CDR2 YYNGEE. V shed 3 bases and J shed 1 base, with 12 bases lying between them. For the CDR3, the DNA is TGTGCCAGCAGCGAACTACCCGGGGGCACAGATACGCAGTATTTT. It yields the protein CASSELPGGTDTQYF. Based on the CDR3 plus reference TRBV9 and TRBJ2-3, the full variable domain is DSGVTQTPKHLITATGQRVTLRCSPRSGDLSVYWYQQSLDQGLQFLIQYYNGEERAKGNILERFSAQQFPDLHSELNLSSLELGDSALYFCASSELPGGTDTQYFGPGTRLTVL.

This rearrangement joins TRBV9 to TRBJ2-5; weak D call: TRBD1 (6 bases). The germline CDR1 and CDR2 sequences are SGDLS and YYNGEE. The V gene lost 0 bases and the J gene lost 5 bases, with 14 bases spanning the gap. There are 15 residues in the CDR3. Here the CDR3 reads CASSVEQGQVETQYF. CDR3 DNA sequence: TGTGCCAGCAGCGTAGAGCAGGGGCAAGTGGAGACCCAGTACTTC.

The chain couples TRBV13 to TRBJ2-2, with D unclear. Germline V gene lookup returns CDR1 PRHDT and CDR2 FYEKMQ (reference sequence). This CDR3 has 14 residues. The V end lost 3 bases, the J end lost 6 bases, and 11 bases lay between the germline ends. This CDR3 reads CASSFSLVAGELFF. The CDR3 nucleotides read TGTGCCAGCAGCTTTTCTTTAGTAGCCGGGGAGCTGTTTTTT.

As DNA, the CDR3 is TGTGCCAGCAGTTTACGCCCCGGGTCGGAGGGCTCCTACGAGCAGTACTTC. Amino acid sequence: CASSLRPGSEGSYEQYF. The chain joins TRBV27 to TRBJ2-7, with D perhaps TRBD2 (6 bases). Trimming took 2 bases from V and 0 from J, leaving 17 bases between them. This CDR3 has 17 amino acids. The germline V gene encodes CDR1 MNHEY and CDR2 SMNVEV (reference sequence).

The chain carries TRBV27 and TRBJ2-5; maybe TRBD1 (5 bases). The V and J ends lost 2 bases and 5 bases respectively, with 15 bases between them. Per germline, CDR1 MNHEY and CDR2 SMNVEV (reference sequence). The CDR3 sequence is 15 residues long. The CDR3 protein is CASSLAQASGETQYF. CDR3 bases: TGTGCCAGCAGTTTAGCGCAGGCCTCAGGGGAGACCCAGTACTTC.